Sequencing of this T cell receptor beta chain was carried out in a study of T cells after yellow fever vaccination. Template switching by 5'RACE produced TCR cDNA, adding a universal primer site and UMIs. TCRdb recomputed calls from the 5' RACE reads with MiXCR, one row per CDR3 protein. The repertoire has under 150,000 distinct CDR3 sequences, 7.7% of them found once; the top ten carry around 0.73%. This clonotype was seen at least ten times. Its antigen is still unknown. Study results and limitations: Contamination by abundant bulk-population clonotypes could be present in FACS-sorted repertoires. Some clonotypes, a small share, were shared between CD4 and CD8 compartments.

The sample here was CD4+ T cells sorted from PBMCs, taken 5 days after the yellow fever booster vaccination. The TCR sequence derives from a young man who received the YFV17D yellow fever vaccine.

CDR3 nucleotide sequence: TGCGCCAGCAGCCCGGGGAGGGACAGGGGCTACGAGCAGTACTTC. It translates to CASSPGRDRGYEQYF. The chain joins TRBV5-1 to TRBJ2-7; 10 bases line up with TRBD1. The germline gives CDR1 SGHRS, CDR2 YFSETQ. Losses at the gene ends were 4 bases for V and 3 bases for J; bases not matched to a gene: 7. This CDR3 is built from 15 residues.